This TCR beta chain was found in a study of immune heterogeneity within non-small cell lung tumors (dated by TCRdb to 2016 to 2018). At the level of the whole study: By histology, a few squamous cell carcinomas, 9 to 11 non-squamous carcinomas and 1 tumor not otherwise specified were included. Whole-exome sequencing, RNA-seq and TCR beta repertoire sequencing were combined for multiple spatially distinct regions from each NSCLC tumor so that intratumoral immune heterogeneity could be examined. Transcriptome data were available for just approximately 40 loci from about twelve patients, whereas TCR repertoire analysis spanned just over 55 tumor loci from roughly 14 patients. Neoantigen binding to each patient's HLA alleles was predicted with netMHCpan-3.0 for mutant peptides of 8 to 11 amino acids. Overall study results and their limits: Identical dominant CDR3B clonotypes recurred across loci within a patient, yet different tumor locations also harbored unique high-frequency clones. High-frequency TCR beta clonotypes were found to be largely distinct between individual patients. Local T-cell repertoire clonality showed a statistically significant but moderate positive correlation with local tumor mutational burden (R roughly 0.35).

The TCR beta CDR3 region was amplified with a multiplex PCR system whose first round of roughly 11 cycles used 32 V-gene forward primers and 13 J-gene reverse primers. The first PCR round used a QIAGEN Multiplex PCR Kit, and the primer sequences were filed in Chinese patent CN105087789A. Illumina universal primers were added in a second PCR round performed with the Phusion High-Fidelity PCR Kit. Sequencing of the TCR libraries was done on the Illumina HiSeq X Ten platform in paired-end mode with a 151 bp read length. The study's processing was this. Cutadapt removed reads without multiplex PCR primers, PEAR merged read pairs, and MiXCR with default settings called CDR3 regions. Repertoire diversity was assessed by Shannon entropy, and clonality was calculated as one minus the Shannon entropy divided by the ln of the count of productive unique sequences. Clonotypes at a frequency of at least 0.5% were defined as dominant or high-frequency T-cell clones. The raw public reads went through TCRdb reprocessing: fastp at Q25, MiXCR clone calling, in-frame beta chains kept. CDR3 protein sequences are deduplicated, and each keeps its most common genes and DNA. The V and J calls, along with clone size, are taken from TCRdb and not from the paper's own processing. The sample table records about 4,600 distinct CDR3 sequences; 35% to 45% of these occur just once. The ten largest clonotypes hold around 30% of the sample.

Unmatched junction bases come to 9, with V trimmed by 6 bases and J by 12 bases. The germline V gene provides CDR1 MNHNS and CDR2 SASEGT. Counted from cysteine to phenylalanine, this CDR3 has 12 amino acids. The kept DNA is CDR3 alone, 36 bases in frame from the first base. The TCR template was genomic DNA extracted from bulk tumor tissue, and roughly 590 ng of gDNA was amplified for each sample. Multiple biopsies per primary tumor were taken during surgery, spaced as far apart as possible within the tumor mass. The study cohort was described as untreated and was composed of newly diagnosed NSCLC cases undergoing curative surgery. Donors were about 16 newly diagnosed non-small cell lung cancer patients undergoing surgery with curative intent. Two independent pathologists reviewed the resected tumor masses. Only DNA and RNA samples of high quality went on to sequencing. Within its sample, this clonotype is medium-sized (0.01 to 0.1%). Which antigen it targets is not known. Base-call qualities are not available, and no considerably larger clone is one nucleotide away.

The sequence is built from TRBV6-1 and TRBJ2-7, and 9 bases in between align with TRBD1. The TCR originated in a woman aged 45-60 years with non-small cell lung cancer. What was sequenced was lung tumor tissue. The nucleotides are TGTGCCAGCAGGGGGTCCGGGACAGGGATGTACTTC. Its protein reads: CASRGSGTGMYF.